This T cell receptor beta chain is drawn from a study of cytomegalovirus exposure and HLA in healthy donors. Whole-study results and caveats: One variant, a missense change in DCLRE1C, was linked in a later analysis to TCR beta V- and J-gene trimming. Most of the CMV-associated TCR beta chains (in a later analysis) appeared to be HLA-restricted. It was confirmed in vitro that a few of the CMV-associated chains were specific for CMV antigens.

Comments on this clone: Antigen unknown.

Use of 60 Vbeta and 13 Jbeta primers characterized the PCR. The method was immunoSEQ multiplex PCR; TCRdb's version includes in-frame clones alone and lacks a portion of them. The sample includes fewer than 130,000 clones, 70% to 85% of them seen just once. Specimen: PBMCs. This TCR derives from a woman in her forties in good health and CMV-seronegative.

CDR3 nucleotide sequence: TGTGCCAGCAGTTTCCGGGGGAATGGAAACACCATATATTTT. As protein: CASSFRGNGNTIYF. The genes are TRBV28 and TRBJ1-3; TRBD1 might be the D (5 bases). The CDR3 runs 14 residues. The V gene's germline CDR1 is MDHEN and CDR2 SYDVKM. V shed 3 bases and J shed 3 bases, with 9 bases lying between them. The whole variable domain, filled in from reference TRBV28 and TRBJ1-3, reads DVKVTQSSRYLVKRTGEKVFLECVQDMDHENMFWYRQDPGLGLRLIYFSYDVKMKEKGDIPEGYSVSREKKERFSLILESASTNQTSMYLCASSFRGNGNTIYFGEGSWLTVV.